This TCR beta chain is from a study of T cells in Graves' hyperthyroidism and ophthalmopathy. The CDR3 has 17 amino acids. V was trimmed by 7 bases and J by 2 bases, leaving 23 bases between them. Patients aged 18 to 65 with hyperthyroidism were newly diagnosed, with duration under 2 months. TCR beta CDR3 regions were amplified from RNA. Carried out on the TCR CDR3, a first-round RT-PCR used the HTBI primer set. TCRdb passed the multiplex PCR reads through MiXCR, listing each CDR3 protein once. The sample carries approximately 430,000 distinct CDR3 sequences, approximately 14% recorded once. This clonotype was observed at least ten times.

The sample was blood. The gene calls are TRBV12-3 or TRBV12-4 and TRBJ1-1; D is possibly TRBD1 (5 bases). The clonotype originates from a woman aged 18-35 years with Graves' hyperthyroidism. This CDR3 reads CASKIALFGGGNTEAFF. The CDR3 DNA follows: TGTGCCAGCAAGATAGCCCTATTTGGGGGTGGTAACACTGAAGCTTTCTTT.